Below, 17 T cell receptor beta chains from the same sample are listed, as sequenced in a study of PD-L1 blockade in urothelial cancer. This table comes from immunoSEQ multiplex PCR, and its TCRdb copy is limited to in-frame clones, with some not included. The profile shows 100,000 or so clones, roughly nine tenths of them singletons. Sequenced material: PBMCs, taken around atezolizumab (anti-PD-L1) treatment. Receptors originate from a woman aged 80 or over with urothelial cancer.

The rearrangement joins TRBV7-6 to TRBJ2-1, with 7 bases fitting TRBD1. Germline V gene lookup returns CDR1 SGHVS and CDR2 FNYEAQ. The CDR3 spans 16 residues. The V segment lost 0 bases and the J segment 3 bases; nucleotides outside the gene matches: 5. DNA of the CDR3: TGTGCCAGCAGCTTAGCGCAGGCAGGGGGCTACAATGAGCAGTTCTTC. It translates to CASSLAQAGGYNEQFF.

The J gene is TRBJ1-1, the V gene TRBV18, with no clear D. Germline V gene data show CDR1 as KGHSH and CDR2 as LQKENI. Deletions cut 9 bases from V and 3 bases from J, with 17 bases between. The CDR3 spans 14 residues. CDR3 amino acids: CASLIRPGDTEAFF. CDR3 nucleotide sequence: TGTGCCAGTCTCATCCGGCCCGGGGACACTGAAGCTTTCTTT.

The V and J genes are TRBV11-3 and TRBJ1-1; no reliable D call. This CDR3 has 13 amino acids. The germline V gene encodes CDR1 SGHNT and CDR2 YENEEA. Trimming took 3 bases from V and 3 from J, leaving 8 bases between them. The CDR3 DNA is TGTGCCAGCAGCTTCGAGGGCGACACTGAAGCTTTCTTT. It yields the protein CASSFEGDTEAFF. Supplemented by reference TRBV11-3 and TRBJ1-1, the full variable domain reads EAGVVQSPRYKIIEKKQPVAFWCNPISGHNTLYWYLQNLGQGPELLIRYENEEAVDDSQLPKDRFSAERLKGVDSTLKIQPAELGDSAVYLCASSFEGDTEAFFGQGTRLTVV.

V gene TRBV5-4 combines with J gene TRBJ2-1; TRBD2 aligns across 12 bases. The junction had 14 bases not matched to a gene; V was cut back by 4 bases and J by 9 bases. The CDR3 covers 17 residues. Germline CDR1 SGHNT, CDR2 YYREEE (reference sequence). CDR3 DNA sequence: TGTGCCAGCAGCCCCGCCCCTCTAGCGGGAGGGCCGGGTGAGCAGTTCTTC. Translating it yields CASSPAPLAGGPGEQFF.

The chain recombines TRBV30 with TRBJ1-2; unclear D gene. V lost 2 bases to trimming and J lost 9 bases, with 16 bases between them. Germline V gene sequence: CDR1 GTSNPN, CDR2 SVGIG (reference sequence). The CDR3 is 13 residues long. The CDR3 nucleotides read TGTGCCTGGAGTCCCGGACTTGAGGTGCGCTACACCTTC. Translating it yields CAWSPGLEVRYTF.

This clone was seen more than once but under ten times. This chain connects TRBV27 to TRBJ2-7; D ambiguous. CDR3 length equals 14 residues. CDR1 and CDR2 (germline): MNHEY, SMNVEV (reference sequence). V lost 6 bases, J lost 2 bases, and 14 bases lay in between. The CDR3 protein is CASSYASLAYEQYF. CDR3 coding DNA: TGTGCCAGCAGCTACGCTAGTCTCGCCTACGAGCAGTACTTC.

This clone has more than one count but fewer than ten. The chain links TRBV6-5 to TRBJ2-7; D gene ambiguous. CDR3 length: 14 residues. V was clipped by 2 bases and J by 2 bases, with 10 bases between them. Germline CDR1 and CDR2: MNHEY and SVGAGI. CDR3 bases: TGTGCCAGCAGTTACGGCAGGCCCGCCTACGAGCAGTACTTC. It translates to CASSYGRPAYEQYF.

The J gene is TRBJ2-5, the V gene TRBV15, with TRBD2 identical over 9 bases. CDR1 is LNHNV, CDR2 YYDKDF, per germline (reference sequence). The CDR3 extends over 15 amino acids. J was trimmed by 2 bases and V by 3 bases; bases with no gene match: 4. Here the CDR3 DNA reads TGTGCCACCAGCAGGCTAGCGGGAAAGCAAGAGACCCAGTACTTC. Translated, it gives CATSRLAGKQETQYF.

This clone showed up just a few times. The gene calls are TRBV19 and TRBJ2-7; TRBD2 aligns across 9 bases. This CDR3 comprises 14 residues. Germline CDR1 LNHDA, CDR2 SQIVND (reference sequence). With V trimmed by 5 bases and J by 0 bases, 2 bases remained unmatched. CDR3 amino acids: CASSGTSRSYEQYF. CDR3 DNA: TGTGCCAGTAGTGGGACTAGCCGCTCCTACGAGCAGTACTTC.

DNA for the CDR3: TGTGCCAGCAGCGTTGGTGGGGCGCGGGGCTACACCTTC. It translates to CASSVGGARGYTF. The genes are TRBV9 and TRBJ1-2; maybe TRBD1 (5 bases). CDR1 SGDLS and CDR2 YYNGEE come from the germline V gene. The CDR3 consists of 13 residues. The ends were cut back, 2 bases at V and 8 bases at J, with 13 bases in the middle.

V is TRBV28 and J is TRBJ1-2; D perhaps matches TRBD1 (5 bases). Trimming shortened V by 7 bases and J by 2 bases, and 11 bases separated the two germline ends. Germline V CDR1 and CDR2: MDHEN, SYDVKM. The length of the CDR3 is 13 residues. CDR3 nucleotide sequence: TGTGCCAGCATTGATGGGGGGAACTATGGCTACACCTTC. Translating it yields CASIDGGNYGYTF.

The chain couples TRBV28 to TRBJ2-5, with 8 bases aligning to TRBD1. Germline assignment: CDR1 MDHEN and CDR2 SYDVKM. V shed 7 bases and J 5 bases; nucleotides not matched to a gene: 9. The CDR3 runs 14 residues. DNA for the CDR3: TGTGCCAGCACCGAATCAGGGGGCGCGGAGACCCAGTACTTC. It is translated as CASTESGGAETQYF.

This rearrangement joins TRBV2 to TRBJ2-7; TRBD2 matches 8 bases. V was clipped by 6 bases and J by 9 bases; unmatched bases: 13. The V gene's germline CDR1 is SNHLY and CDR2 FYNNEI. This CDR3 comprises 14 residues. This CDR3 is CASSPGLAGQVQYF. The CDR3 DNA reads as TGTGCCAGCAGCCCCGGACTAGCAGGCCAGGTGCAGTACTTC. The full variable domain, with the rest looked up from reference TRBV2 and TRBJ2-7, is EPEVTQTPSHQVTQMGQEVILRCVPISNHLYFYWYRQILGQKVEFLVSFYNNEISEKSEIFDDQFSVERPDGSNFTLKIRSTKLEDSAMYFCASSPGLAGQVQYFGPGTRLTVT.

The chain links TRBV5-1 to TRBJ1-1; 7 nucleotides agree with TRBD1. V lost 2 bases and J lost 6; bases outside the gene matches: 7. The germline CDR1 and CDR2 sequences are SGHRS and YFSETQ. The CDR3 is 14 residues long. CDR3 region: CASSLMDRSPEAFF. The CDR3 DNA is TGCGCCAGCAGCTTAATGGACAGGAGCCCTGAAGCTTTCTTT.

The CDR3 is CASSLTLGGERENTIYF. The CDR3 DNA reads TGTGCCAGCAGCTTAACCCTAGGAGGGGAAAGGGAAAACACCATATATTTT. This rearrangement joins TRBV7-9 to TRBJ1-3; TRBD1 might be the D (5 bases). Trimming pared 2 bases from V and 6 bases from J, leaving 20 bases between. The CDR3 sequence is 17 residues long. CDR1 and CDR2 from the germline V gene are SEHNR and FQNEAQ (reference sequence).

The chain recombines TRBV5-1 with TRBJ1-1; TRBD1 agrees at 7 bases. There are 13 residues in the CDR3. Germline V gives CDR1 SGHRS, CDR2 YFSETQ. Trimming at V came to 3 bases and at J to 6 bases, leaving 5 bases not matched to a gene. CDR3 amino acids: CASSYRGGAEAFF. Here the CDR3 DNA reads TGCGCCAGCAGCTACAGGGGAGGCGCTGAAGCTTTCTTT.

V is TRBV18 and J is TRBJ2-2, with D possibly matching TRBD2 (6 bases). This CDR3 spans 15 amino acids. Germline V CDR1 and CDR2: KGHSH, LQKENI. Trimming removed 4 bases from V and 4 bases from J, with 13 bases in between. The CDR3 bases are TGTGCCAGCTCACTGAATGCGGGAAGCACCGGGGAGCTGTTTTTT. As protein: CASSLNAGSTGELFF.